This TCR beta chain derives from a study of cytomegalovirus exposure and HLA in healthy donors. The primer mix had 60 Vbeta and 13 Jbeta primers. Some clones are missing from TCRdb's copy, which holds only in-frame ones; the method was immunoSEQ multiplex PCR. The data contain over 65,000 clones, about 71% of them singletons. CDR1 is SGHRS, CDR2 YFSETQ, per germline. This CDR3 has 15 amino acids. As to this clone: One end of the junction fails to match germline, which may point to a read error. The same CDR3 can be traced to other DNA sequences in this sample.

This chain connects TRBV5-1 to TRBJ2-3, with TRBD1 identical over 8 bases. Sequenced sample: PBMCs. The clonotype comes from a man in his sixties in good health and CMV-seropositive. In DNA form, the CDR3 reads TGCGCCAGCAGCCCCAGTGGACAGGGCACAGATACGCAGTATTTC. It specifies CASSPSGQGTDTQYF.